Below, 31 T cell receptor beta chains from the same sample are listed, as sequenced in a study of T cell changes during pregnancy in multiple sclerosis. Method: immunoSEQ multiplex PCR; TCRdb's copy keeps in-frame clones and lacks some. Among 20,000 to 25,000 clones listed, approximately 86% were seen once. Material: CD8+ T cells from peripheral blood mononuclear cells, obtained in the first trimester of pregnancy. These TCRs come from a female donor in good health, enrolled as a control in a pregnancy study.

The V call is TRBV15, the J call TRBJ1-1, with unresolved D. V dropped 6 bases and J dropped 0 bases, with 5 bases sitting between them. The germline V gene has CDR1 LNHNV and CDR2 YYDKDF (reference sequence). CDR3 length: 12 amino acids. The CDR3 loop reads CATRGLNTEAFF. The CDR3 nucleotides are TGTGCCACCAGGGGCTTGAACACTGAAGCTTTCTTT.

The rearrangement uses TRBV9 and TRBJ1-1; 9 nucleotides line up with TRBD1. Germline V gene data show CDR1 as SGDLS and CDR2 as YYNGEE. The trim removed 6 bases at V and 4 bases at J, leaving 7 bases unmatched. CDR3 size: 14 residues. CDR3 nucleotides: TGTGCCAGCACCTCTGGGGACAGGGTCACTGAAGCTTTCTTT. This codes for CASTSGDRVTEAFF.

The genes are TRBV19 and TRBJ2-1, with TRBD2 matching over 14 bases. Germline assignment: CDR1 LNHDA and CDR2 SQIVND (reference sequence). The CDR3 runs 16 residues. V gave up 0 bases and J gave up 6 bases; unmatched junction bases: 1. The CDR3 is CASSIDGTSGGNEQFF. CDR3 bases: TGTGCCAGTAGTATAGACGGGACTAGCGGGGGCAATGAGCAGTTCTTC.

V and J are TRBV19 and TRBJ2-1; 8 nucleotides agree with TRBD2. The junction had 8 bases not matched to a gene; V was cut back by 10 bases and J by 3 bases. Per the germline V gene, CDR1 is LNHDA and CDR2 is SQIVND (reference sequence). The CDR3 is 14 amino acids. Written as DNA, the CDR3 is TGTGCCACTCGTAGCGGGGAGTACTACAATGAGCAGTTCTTC. Translation: CATRSGEYYNEQFF.

The chain is built from TRBV28 and TRBJ2-3; a weak D match, TRBD2 (6 bases). CDR1 and CDR2 (germline): MDHEN, SYDVKM. Trimming took 5 bases from V and 6 from J, leaving 15 bases between them. This CDR3 has 14 amino acids. CDR3 sequence reads: CASSLYVAVDTQYF. As DNA, the CDR3 is TGTGCCAGCAGTCTATATGTAGCGGTTGATACGCAGTATTTT.

This clone was counted ten times or more. The rearrangement uses TRBV28 and TRBJ2-1; 8 bases map to TRBD2. Losses at the gene ends were 3 bases for V and 3 bases for J; bases not matched to a gene: 1. Per germline, CDR1 MDHEN and CDR2 SYDVKM. The CDR3 length is 14 residues. The CDR3 DNA is TGTGCCAGCAGTTTGGGACTAGACTACAATGAGCAGTTCTTC. Amino acids: CASSLGLDYNEQFF.

This clone occurred once. The rearrangement links TRBV27 to TRBJ1-2, with D possibly matching TRBD1 (6 bases). The germline V gene has CDR1 MNHEY and CDR2 SMNVEV (reference sequence). The CDR3 is 13 amino acids. Trimming removed 5 bases from V and 4 bases from J, with 11 bases in between. The CDR3 sequence: CASSGGRGYGYTF. As DNA, the CDR3 is TGTGCCAGCAGTGGGGGCAGGGGCTATGGCTACACCTTC.

The chain recombines TRBV11-3 with TRBJ2-2; possibly TRBD1 for D (6 bases). The CDR3 is 15 amino acids. V lost 3 bases and J lost 0, with 8 bases in between. Per the germline V gene, CDR1 is SGHNT and CDR2 is YENEEA. The CDR3 reads CASSFAGANTGELFF. CDR3 coding DNA: TGTGCCAGCAGCTTCGCAGGGGCGAACACCGGGGAGCTGTTTTTT.

In its sample, this clone was seen a few times. The genes are TRBV15 and TRBJ2-7; TRBD2 matches 10 bases. Per the germline V gene, CDR1 is LNHNV and CDR2 is YYDKDF (reference sequence). J lost 0 bases, V lost 1 base, and 3 bases had no gene match. CDR3 length: 16 amino acids. The CDR3 nucleotides are TGTGCCACCAGCAGAGGAGCGGGAGGGGCCTCCTACGAGCAGTACTTC. Its translation is CATSRGAGGASYEQYF.

In DNA form, the CDR3 reads TGTGCCAGCAGATCCCCCAGGGAAGCTTTCTTT. It specifies CASRSPREAFF. This chain joins TRBV27 and TRBJ1-1, with D unclear. CDR1 and CDR2 from the germline V gene are MNHEY and SMNVEV (reference sequence). This CDR3 contains 11 residues. The germline V and J ends were trimmed by 6 bases and 8 bases, with 10 bases remaining between them.

In nucleotides, the CDR3 is TGCAGCGTTGTGAGCCCCAGGGGGCCTGGCTACACCTTC. The encoded protein is CSVVSPRGPGYTF. This chain joins TRBV29-1 and TRBJ1-2, with 8 bases fitting TRBD1. Germline trimming cut 4 bases from V and 7 bases from J; bases unmatched to any gene: 8. This CDR3 is built from 13 residues. The germline V gene has CDR1 SQVTM and CDR2 ANQGSEA. The full variable domain, completed using reference TRBV29-1 and TRBJ1-2, is SAVISQKPSRDICQRGTSLTIQCQVDSQVTMMFWYRQQPGQSLTLIATANQGSEATYESGFVIDKFPISRPNLTFSTLTVSNMSPEDSSIYLCSVVSPRGPGYTFGSGTRLTVV.

This chain's CDR3 is CASSPGLGDQPQHF. CDR3 sequence (DNA): TGTGCCAGCAGCCCGGGACTCGGGGATCAGCCCCAGCATTTT. This rearrangement joins TRBV6-1 to TRBJ1-5; D is possibly TRBD1 (5 bases). CDR3 length equals 14 residues. The V and J ends lost 6 bases and 5 bases respectively, with 14 bases between them. Germline V lookup: CDR1 MNHNS, CDR2 SASEGT.

The chain's CDR3 is CASSFRGRGTTDTQYF. For the CDR3, the DNA is TGTGCCAGCAGTTTTAGGGGAAGGGGCACCACAGATACGCAGTATTTT. The rearrangement uses TRBV28 and TRBJ2-3, with D tentatively TRBD1 (5 bases). The CDR3 consists of 16 residues. Per the germline V gene, CDR1 is MDHEN and CDR2 is SYDVKM. With 3 bases removed from V and 2 bases from J, the gap between germline ends came to 15 bases. Variable domain in full (rest from reference TRBV28 and TRBJ2-3): DVKVTQSSRYLVKRTGEKVFLECVQDMDHENMFWYRQDPGLGLRLIYFSYDVKMKEKGDIPEGYSVSREKKERFSLILESASTNQTSMYLCASSFRGRGTTDTQYFGPGTRLTVL.

The chain links TRBV9 to TRBJ2-1, with a tentative D call TRBD2 (6 bases). V shed 4 bases and J shed 10 bases, with 18 bases lying between them. This CDR3 contains 14 residues. From germline, CDR1 is SGDLS and CDR2 YYNGEE. The CDR3 region is CASSPREEGNEQFF. As DNA, the CDR3 is TGTGCCAGCAGCCCAAGGGAGGAGGGAAACGAGCAGTTCTTC.

A few counts support this clone. The chain joins TRBV7-8 to TRBJ2-1; the D gene is possibly TRBD2 (6 bases). Trimming pared 5 bases from V and 4 bases from J, leaving 21 bases between. Germline CDR1 and CDR2: SGHVS and FQNEAQ. CDR3 length equals 17 residues. The CDR3 loop reads CASSPYSLREYYNEQFF. CDR3 nucleotide sequence: TGTGCCAGCAGCCCCTACAGCTTACGGGAGTATTACAATGAGCAGTTCTTC.

The chain combines TRBV5-5 with TRBJ2-3; possible D gene TRBD2, 5 bases. CDR3 size: 13 residues. V lost 8 bases and J lost 2, with 12 bases in between. The V gene's germline CDR1 is SGHKS and CDR2 YYEKEE (reference sequence). The CDR3 here is CASEDSTTDTQYF. The DNA for the CDR3 is TGTGCCAGTGAGGACTCTACCACAGATACGCAGTATTTT.

This clone was detected only a few times. The chain combines TRBV2 with TRBJ1-5, with TRBD1 identical over 7 bases. This CDR3 region has 16 residues. V shed 0 bases and J 5 bases; nucleotides not matched to a gene: 7. Germline V gene data show CDR1 as SNHLY and CDR2 as FYNNEI. CDR3 sequence reads: CASSEARQGIYQPQHF. CDR3 coding DNA: TGTGCCAGCAGTGAAGCGCGACAGGGAATCTATCAGCCCCAGCATTTT.

This rearrangement joins TRBV2 to TRBJ2-7; D is possibly TRBD1 (5 bases). This CDR3 has 13 residues. Per the germline V gene, CDR1 is SNHLY and CDR2 is FYNNEI. The germline V and J ends were trimmed by 4 bases and 6 bases, with 13 bases remaining between them. The CDR3 here is CASSAQDLGEQYF. The CDR3 coding sequence is TGTGCCAGCAGTGCACAGGATCTTGGCGAGCAGTACTTC.

This sequence joins TRBV7-9 and TRBJ2-7; D is unresolved. The ends were cut back, 4 bases at V and 3 bases at J, with 7 bases in the middle. The CDR3 has 12 amino acids. Germline lookup yields CDR1 SEHNR and CDR2 FQNEAQ (reference sequence). The CDR3 coding sequence is TGTGCCAGCAGCTCTGACAACTACGAGCAGTACTTC. It encodes CASSSDNYEQYF.

The CDR3 loop is CAWKASYEQYF. The CDR3 DNA sequence: TGTGCCTGGAAAGCTTCCTACGAGCAGTACTTC. The gene calls are TRBV30 and TRBJ2-7, with D unresolved. The CDR3 consists of 11 residues. CDR1 and CDR2 (germline): GTSNPN, SVGIG (reference sequence). Trimming shortened V by 4 bases and J by 1 base, and 5 bases separated the two germline ends.

This clone is medium-sized by share. The chain uses TRBV28 and TRBJ2-5, with TRBD1 identical over 8 bases. This CDR3 has 14 amino acids. Germline V gene sequence: CDR1 MDHEN, CDR2 SYDVKM. Losses at the gene ends were 5 bases for V and 5 bases for J; bases not matched to a gene: 7. The CDR3 DNA reads as TGTGCCAGCAGTCGTGGACAGGGTTTGGAGACCCAGTACTTC. Its protein product is CASSRGQGLETQYF.

This rearrangement joins TRBV29-1 to TRBJ2-3; TRBD2 matches 13 bases. The germline gives CDR1 SQVTM, CDR2 ANQGSEA. CDR3 length equals 16 residues. V trimming: 4 bases; J trimming: 1 base; junction bases outside the gene matches: 5. The CDR3 here is CSVVGTSGTRTDTQYF. CDR3 bases: TGCAGCGTTGTAGGGACTAGCGGGACCCGCACAGATACGCAGTATTTT.

The chain joins TRBV11-2 to TRBJ1-2, with 7 bases identical to TRBD1. The CDR3 has 15 residues. Germline V gene lookup returns CDR1 SGHAT and CDR2 FQNNGV. After removal of 5 bases from V and 2 bases from J, the junction contained 8 bases not matched to a gene. The CDR3 protein is CASSQPGQLNYGYTF. In DNA, the CDR3 is TGTGCCAGCAGCCAACCGGGACAGTTAAACTATGGCTACACCTTC.

The gene calls are TRBV9 and TRBJ2-1; TRBD2 agrees at 15 bases. Germline loops: CDR1 SGDLS, CDR2 YYNGEE. This CDR3 is 18 amino acids long. J gave up 2 bases and V 4 bases, and 7 bases lay outside the gene matches. The CDR3 reads CASSSPGLAGGTYNEQFF. Here the CDR3 DNA reads TGTGCCAGCAGCTCTCCGGGACTAGCGGGGGGCACCTACAATGAGCAGTTCTTC.

V gene TRBV9 combines with J gene TRBJ1-6; 10 bases are a match to TRBD1. The CDR3 runs 16 residues. V shed 4 bases, J shed 5 bases, and the junction held 6 bases outside the gene matches. In germline, CDR1 is SGDLS, CDR2 YYNGEE. Written as DNA, the CDR3 is TGTGCCAGCAGCCCCGGGGACAGGGGCCATAATTCACCCCTCCACTTT. Translated, it gives CASSPGDRGHNSPLHF.

V is TRBV4-1 and J is TRBJ2-1; 13 nucleotides agree with TRBD2. The germline V gene encodes CDR1 MGHRA and CDR2 YSYEKL. This CDR3 contains 18 residues. After removal of 2 bases from V and 6 bases from J, the junction contained 10 bases not matched to a gene. For the CDR3, the DNA is TGCGCCAGCAGCCAAACCATACAACTAGCGGGGGGGCTCAATGAGCAGTTCTTC. Translated, it gives CASSQTIQLAGGLNEQFF.

The chain is built from TRBV4-3 and TRBJ2-6; the match to TRBD1 covers 8 bases. Germline CDR1 and CDR2: LGHNA and YSLEER. The CDR3 sequence is 16 residues long. Trimming cost V 4 bases and J 4 bases; bases outside gene matches: 6. CDR3 DNA: TGCGCCAGCAGCCGCAAGACAGGGGTAGGGGCCAACGTCCTGACTTTC. As protein: CASSRKTGVGANVLTF.

This chain joins TRBV15 and TRBJ2-1, with a tentative D call TRBD2 (5 bases). V lost 0 bases and J lost 3, with 9 bases in between. CDR1 is LNHNV and CDR2 is YYDKDF in the germline V gene (reference sequence). There are 15 residues in the CDR3. In nucleotides, the CDR3 is TGTGCCACCAGCAGAGAGGCAGCGGTCTACAATGAGCAGTTCTTC. Translating it yields CATSREAAVYNEQFF.

DNA of the CDR3: TGCGCCAGCAGCGTCCGGGACTATGAACAAGAGACCCAGTACTTC. Translation gives CASSVRDYEQETQYF. The chain carries TRBV5-1 and TRBJ2-5; 7 bases fit TRBD2. Looked up from germline, CDR1 is SGHRS and CDR2 is YFSETQ. The V gene end was trimmed by 4 bases and the J gene end by 2 bases; junction bases not matched to a gene: 8. This CDR3 comprises 15 residues.

V is TRBV20-1 and J is TRBJ2-7; no clear D. V was trimmed by 3 bases and J by 7 bases, leaving 10 bases between them. The CDR3 extends over 11 amino acids. The germline V gene encodes CDR1 DFQATT and CDR2 SNEGSKA (reference sequence). Written as DNA, the CDR3 is TGCAGTGCTAGTAAGAGGTGGGAGCAGTACTTC. This sequence encodes CSASKRWEQYF.

V and J are TRBV29-1 and TRBJ1-3; no clear D. Trimming shortened V by 3 bases and J by 8 bases, and 14 bases separated the two germline ends. This CDR3 has 13 residues. CDR1 is SQVTM and CDR2 is ANQGSEA in the germline V gene. The CDR3 region has the DNA TGCAGCGTTGAGTCGGGGAGGATGGACACCATATATTTT. The encoded protein is CSVESGRMDTIYF. The variable domain in full, completed from reference TRBV29-1 and TRBJ1-3, reads SAVISQKPSRDICQRGTSLTIQCQVDSQVTMMFWYRQQPGQSLTLIATANQGSEATYESGFVIDKFPISRPNLTFSTLTVSNMSPEDSSIYLCSVESGRMDTIYFGEGSWLTVV.